In its sample, the clone carrying this TCR beta chain was seen a few times. Its antigen is not identified. This record comes from a study of T cells after yellow fever vaccination. Study outcomes and limitations: The CD4 and CD8 compartments had a small share of their clonotypes in common. FACS-sorted repertoires could contain abundant clonotypes contaminating from the bulk population. Reappearance after the booster was observed for most primary-vaccination clones (about 96% CD4, roughly 90% CD8).

5'RACE template switching added a universal primer site and UMIs to TCR cDNA. Using its own MiXCR run on the 5' RACE reads, TCRdb lists one record per CDR3 protein. The sample consists of 300,000 to 450,000 distinct CDR3 sequences, less than 9.5% of them appearing once. The source of this sequence is a man in his late teens or twenties who received the YFV17D yellow fever vaccine. Sample: PBMCs, taken around 45 days after the first yellow fever vaccination.

The CDR3 DNA follows: TGTGCCAGCAGCCAAACCAACTATGGCTACACCTTC. Its protein is CASSQTNYGYTF. The chain links TRBV12-3 or TRBV12-4 to TRBJ1-2, with unresolved D. Trimming took off 6 bases at V and 2 bases at J, with 7 bases between the two ends. The CDR3 is 12 residues long.